This note documents a single T cell receptor beta chain sequence. Per the original methods: Nucleated cell number was recorded as an estimate derived from reference gene primer amplification. The protocol was immunoSEQ multiplex PCR, while the TCRdb copy is restricted to in-frame clones and leaves out a portion. V, J and clone size are taken as reported in that table, and D and trimming were inferred from the DNA itself. Of under 75,000 clones in the sample, roughly 90% are singletons; the top ten hold 2%. These data come from a study of blood T cell repertoires in COVID-19. Germline V gene sequence: CDR1 SGHRS, CDR2 YFSETQ. The CDR3 length is 18 residues. V gave up 3 bases and J gave up 3 bases, with 21 bases separating them.

The J gene is TRBJ2-2, the V gene TRBV5-1; tentative D call: TRBD1 (6 bases). The sequencing input was peripheral blood. The TCR sequence derives from a man younger than 40 with acute or convalescent COVID-19. Written as DNA, the CDR3 is TGCGCCAGCAGCTCACCCGGACATCAGGGGTCCTACACCGGGGAGCTGTTTTTT. Protein product: CASSSPGHQGSYTGELFF.